The 18 T cell receptor beta chains in this list originate from one sample, sequenced in a study of T-cell reconstitution after alpha-beta-depleted transplantation in children. Unique molecular identifiers were used to barcode this TCRbeta library. TCRdb redid the calling of the PCR reads with MiXCR, one entry per CDR3 protein. The sample shows hundreds of thousands of distinct CDR3 sequences, 13% of them seen only once. The sample in question was PBMCs, obtained before TCRalphabeta/CD19-depleted stem cell transplant. The receptors derive from a girl aged 2 to 9 with congenital amegakaryocytic thrombocytopenia, due to receive a stem cell transplant.

This clonotype appeared many times. The chain uses TRBV5-1 and TRBJ1-5; no clear D gene. This CDR3 comprises 14 residues. The germline gives CDR1 SGHRS, CDR2 YFSETQ. V dropped 2 bases and J dropped 4 bases, with 10 bases sitting between them. CDR3 protein: CASSFSGGNQPQHF. In DNA form, the CDR3 reads TGCGCCAGCAGCTTCTCCGGTGGGAATCAGCCCCAGCATTTT.

This clonotype was observed many times. The V call is TRBV6-5, the J call TRBJ2-1; D remains ambiguous. Trimming removed 0 bases at V and 6 bases at J, with 6 bases between. Germline CDR1 is MNHEY and CDR2 is SVGAGI. The CDR3 runs 13 residues. This CDR3 is CASSYSYPNEQFF. The CDR3 coding sequence is TGTGCCAGCAGTTACTCTTACCCCAATGAGCAGTTCTTC.

Remarks on this clonotype: This clone may be a read error of a much larger clone one base away. The chain recombines TRBV29-1 with TRBJ2-7; a weak D match, TRBD2 (5 bases). The V end lost 4 bases, the J end lost 9 bases, and 16 bases lay between the germline ends. The CDR3 runs to 12 residues. The germline V gene encodes CDR1 SQVTM and CDR2 ANQGSEA. The CDR3 DNA reads TGCAGCGTTGGGTTTAGCGTCCACGTGCAGTACTTC. Encoded protein: CSVGFSVHVQYF.

A note on this clonotype: This may come from a read error, since a much larger clone is one base off. This chain uses TRBV20-1 with TRBJ1-1; tentative D call: TRBD1 (6 bases). The CDR3 is 13 residues long. From germline, CDR1 is DFQATT and CDR2 SNEGSKA (reference sequence). CDR3 bases: TGCAGTGCTAGAGATCAGGGGATCACTGAAGATTTCTTT. This translates into CSARDQGITEDFF.

The table lists this clonotype with many counts. This chain links TRBV15 with TRBJ2-1, with TRBD2 matching over 8 bases. Germline loops: CDR1 LNHNV, CDR2 YYDKDF (reference sequence). The CDR3 is 16 amino acids. V shed 1 base and J 2 bases; nucleotides not matched to a gene: 4. In nucleotides, the CDR3 is TGTGCCACCAGCAGAGCGATAGCGGGAACCTACAATGAGCAGTTCTTC. Its translation is CATSRAIAGTYNEQFF.

This clonotype was observed a few times. The chain combines TRBV28 with TRBJ2-7; no clear D. Germline CDR1 reads MDHEN; CDR2 reads SYDVKM. The length of the CDR3 is 14 residues. Trimming cost V 3 bases and J 2 bases, with 11 bases left between them. The CDR3 nucleotides are TGTGCCAGCAGTTTTTACCCGCGAACCTACGAGCAGTACTTC. Protein: CASSFYPRTYEQYF.

V and J are TRBV29-1 and TRBJ2-7; D remains ambiguous. Trimming left V 5 bases short and J 3 bases short, with 14 bases between. CDR3 length: 13 amino acids. The germline V gene has CDR1 SQVTM and CDR2 ANQGSEA. The CDR3 is CSVSGRNHYEQYF. The DNA of the CDR3 is TGCAGCGTTTCGGGCAGGAATCACTACGAGCAGTACTTC.

With respect to this clonotype: Germline and junction disagree at one end, which may indicate a read error. The chain couples TRBV28 to TRBJ2-3; TRBD1 is a possible D gene (5 bases). The CDR3 is made up of 18 amino acids. Germline loops: CDR1 MDHEN, CDR2 SYDVKM. The CDR3 here is CTSSFRQKTSDTTDTQYF. The CDR3 nucleotides are TGTACCAGCAGTTTCAGACAGAAGACGAGTGACACCACAGATACGCAGTATTTT.

Details on this clonotype: This could be a read error, since a much larger clone is one nucleotide away. The V call is TRBV7-3, the J call TRBJ2-3; tentative D call: TRBD1 (6 bases). V gave up 5 bases and J gave up 4 bases, with 22 bases separating them. Germline lookup yields CDR1 SGHTA and CDR2 FQGTGA. The CDR3 totals 17 residues. The CDR3 DNA sequence: TGTGCCAGCAGCCCAATGGGGGCAAGAACGAAGGCAGATACGCAGTATTTT. Encoded protein: CASSPMGARTKADTQYF.

In DNA, the CDR3 is TGTGCCACCAGCAAGGAGGGAGTAAACACCGGGGAGCTGTTTTTT. Its protein is CATSKEGVNTGELFF. The gene calls are TRBV15 and TRBJ2-2; possibly TRBD2 for D (6 bases). The CDR3 runs 15 residues. Per germline, CDR1 LNHNV and CDR2 YYDKDF (reference sequence). Trimming shortened V by 4 bases and J by 2 bases, and 11 bases separated the two germline ends.

This clonotype showed up many times. The chain's CDR3 is CASSLAPPRSSYNEQFF. In DNA, the CDR3 is TGTGCCAGCAGCTTAGCCCCCCCCCGGAGCTCCTACAATGAGCAGTTCTTC. The chain uses TRBV7-2 and TRBJ2-1; D ambiguous. Trimming left V 0 bases short and J 0 bases short, with 12 bases between. The CDR3 totals 17 residues. The germline V gene has CDR1 SGHTA and CDR2 FQGNSA.

This clonotype was seen at least ten times. The chain uses TRBV12-3 or TRBV12-4 and TRBJ2-3; no clear D. The CDR3 is 12 residues long. Trimming took off 6 bases at V and 4 bases at J, with 8 bases between the two ends. The CDR3 nucleotides read TGTGCCAGCAGCCCGGGTCCAGATACGCAGTATTTT. It specifies CASSPGPDTQYF.

This clonotype has at least ten counts. The chain employs TRBV12-3 or TRBV12-4 and TRBJ2-1; 13 positions agree with TRBD2. The CDR3 has 15 amino acids. V was pared by 5 bases and J by 6 bases, with 4 bases of the junction left unmatched. The CDR3 nucleotides read TGTGCCAGCAGTGCCGGACTAGCGGGAGTCAATGAGCAGTTCTTC. Translated: CASSAGLAGVNEQFF.

This clonotype was seen a handful of times. V usage is TRBV20-1 and J usage is TRBJ2-5; 12 bases agree with TRBD2. The ends lost 4 bases at V and 5 bases at J; junction bases unmatched: 11. The CDR3 extends over 16 amino acids. CDR1 is DFQATT and CDR2 is SNEGSKA in the germline V gene (reference sequence). The CDR3 DNA reads as TGCAGTGCTACGCTCGGGACTAGCGGGTTTGGGGAGACCCAGTACTTC. This translates into CSATLGTSGFGETQYF.

This clonotype was detected ten times or more. J is TRBJ1-2 and V is TRBV28, with TRBD1 matching over 8 bases. Germline CDR1 is MDHEN and CDR2 is SYDVKM. Trimming removed 5 bases from V and 5 bases from J; junction bases left unmatched: 4. This CDR3 has 13 residues. Here the CDR3 DNA reads TGTGCCAGCAGTACACGGACAGGGTATGGCTACACCTTC. Encoded protein: CASSTRTGYGYTF.

The chain recombines TRBV30 with TRBJ1-3; D remains ambiguous. The V gene's germline CDR1 is GTSNPN and CDR2 SVGIG (reference sequence). There are 13 residues in the CDR3. V lost 2 bases and J 0 bases, leaving 5 bases between the germline ends. The CDR3 bases are TGTGCCTGGAGTCGTGGCTCTGGAAACACCATATATTTT. Amino acids: CAWSRGSGNTIYF. The variable domain in full, completed from reference TRBV30 and TRBJ1-3, reads SQTIHQWPATLVQPVGSPLSLECTVEGTSNPNLYWYRQAAGRGLQLLFYSVGIGQISSEVPQNLSASRPQDRQFILSSKKLLLSDSGFYLCAWSRGSGNTIYFGEGSWLTVV.

There are a few counts of this clonotype. This rearrangement joins TRBV5-5 to TRBJ1-2; D is unclear. The germline V gene has CDR1 SGHKS and CDR2 YYEKEE (reference sequence). The length of the CDR3 is 14 residues. Trimming shortened V by 0 bases and J by 5 bases, and 11 bases separated the two germline ends. CDR3 bases: TGTGCCAGCAGCTTGGGGAACCCGAGGTATGGCTACACCTTC. Translating it yields CASSLGNPRYGYTF.

The sample holds many counts of this clonotype. The V call is TRBV7-9, the J call TRBJ2-5; D uncertain. The germline CDR1 and CDR2 sequences are SEHNR and FQNEAQ (reference sequence). This CDR3 comprises 12 residues. V lost 1 base to trimming and J lost 5 bases, with 5 bases between them. CDR3 residues: CASSLEAETQYF. CDR3 in DNA: TGTGCCAGCAGCTTAGAGGCGGAGACCCAGTACTTC.